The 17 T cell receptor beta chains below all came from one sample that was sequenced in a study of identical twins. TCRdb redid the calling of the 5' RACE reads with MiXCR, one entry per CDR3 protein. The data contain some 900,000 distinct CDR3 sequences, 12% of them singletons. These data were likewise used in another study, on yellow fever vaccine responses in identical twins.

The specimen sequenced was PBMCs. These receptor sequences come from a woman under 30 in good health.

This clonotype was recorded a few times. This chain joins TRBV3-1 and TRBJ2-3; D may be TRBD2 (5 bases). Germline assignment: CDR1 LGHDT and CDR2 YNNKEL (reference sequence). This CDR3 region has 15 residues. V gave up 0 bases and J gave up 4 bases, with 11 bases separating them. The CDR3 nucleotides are TGTGCCAGCAGCCAAGATAGCGAGGAAGCAGATACGCAGTATTTT. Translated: CASSQDSEEADTQYF.

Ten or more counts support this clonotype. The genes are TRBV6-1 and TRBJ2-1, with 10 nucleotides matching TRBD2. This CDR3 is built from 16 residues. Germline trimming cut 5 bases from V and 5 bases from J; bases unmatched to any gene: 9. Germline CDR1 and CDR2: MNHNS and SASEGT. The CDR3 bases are TGTGCCAGCAGTCCCACCGGACTAGCGGAAAACAATGAGCAGTTCTTC. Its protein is CASSPTGLAENNEQFF.

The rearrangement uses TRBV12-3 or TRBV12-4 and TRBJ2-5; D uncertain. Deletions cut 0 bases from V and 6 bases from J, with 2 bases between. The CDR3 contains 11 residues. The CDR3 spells CASSLAQTQYF. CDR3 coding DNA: TGTGCCAGCAGTTTAGCACAGACCCAGTACTTC.

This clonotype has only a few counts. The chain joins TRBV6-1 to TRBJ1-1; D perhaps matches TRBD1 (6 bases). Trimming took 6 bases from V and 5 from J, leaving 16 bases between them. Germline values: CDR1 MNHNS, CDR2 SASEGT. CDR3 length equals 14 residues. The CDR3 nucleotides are TGTGCCAGCAGAGCTCCAGGGGTTCGGACTGAAGCTTTCTTT. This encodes CASRAPGVRTEAFF.

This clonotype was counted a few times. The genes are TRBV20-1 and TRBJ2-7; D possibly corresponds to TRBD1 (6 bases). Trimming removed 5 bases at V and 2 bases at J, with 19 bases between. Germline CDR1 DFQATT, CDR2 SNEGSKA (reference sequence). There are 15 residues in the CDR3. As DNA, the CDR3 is TGCAGTGCTTCCCCCGGGACATCCCAAACCTACGAGCAGTACTTC. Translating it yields CSASPGTSQTYEQYF.

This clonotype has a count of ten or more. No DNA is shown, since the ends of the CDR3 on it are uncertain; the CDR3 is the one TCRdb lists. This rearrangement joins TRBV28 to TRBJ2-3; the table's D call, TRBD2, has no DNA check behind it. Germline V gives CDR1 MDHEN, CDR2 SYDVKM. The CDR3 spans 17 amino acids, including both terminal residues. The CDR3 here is CASSTSTSGGIRDTQYF.

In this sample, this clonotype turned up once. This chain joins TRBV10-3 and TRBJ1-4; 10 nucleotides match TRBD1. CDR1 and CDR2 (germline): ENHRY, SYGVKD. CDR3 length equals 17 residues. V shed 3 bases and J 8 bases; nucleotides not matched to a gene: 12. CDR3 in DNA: TGTGCCATCAGTGAAAGGACAGGGGGAGGCCGTCTGGAAAAACTGTTTTTT. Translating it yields CAISERTGGGRLEKLFF.

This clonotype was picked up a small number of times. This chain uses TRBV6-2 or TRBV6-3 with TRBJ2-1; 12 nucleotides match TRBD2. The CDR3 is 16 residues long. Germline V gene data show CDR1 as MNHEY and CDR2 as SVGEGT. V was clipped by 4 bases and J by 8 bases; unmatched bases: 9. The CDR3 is CASSWEASGRAHEQFF. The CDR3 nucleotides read TGTGCCAGCAGTTGGGAGGCTAGCGGGAGGGCCCATGAGCAGTTCTTC.

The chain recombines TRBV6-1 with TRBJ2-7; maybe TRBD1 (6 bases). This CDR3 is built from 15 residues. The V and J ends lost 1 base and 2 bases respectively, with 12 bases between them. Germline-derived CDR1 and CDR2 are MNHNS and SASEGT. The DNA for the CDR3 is TGTGCCAGCAGTGAAGGGACAGTTCCTACCTACGAGCAGTACTTC. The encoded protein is CASSEGTVPTYEQYF.

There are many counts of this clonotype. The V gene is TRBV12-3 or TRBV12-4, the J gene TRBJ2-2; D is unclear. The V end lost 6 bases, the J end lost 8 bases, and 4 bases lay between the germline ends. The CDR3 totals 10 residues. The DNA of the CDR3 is TGTGCCAGCAGCCGTGGGGAGCTGTTTTTT. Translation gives CASSRGELFF.

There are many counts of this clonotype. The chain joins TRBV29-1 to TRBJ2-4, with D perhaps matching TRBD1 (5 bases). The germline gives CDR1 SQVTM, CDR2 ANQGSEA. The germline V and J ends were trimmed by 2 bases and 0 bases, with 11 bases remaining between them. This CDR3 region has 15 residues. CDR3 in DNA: TGCAGCGTTGAACTCAGGGAACGAGCCAAAAACATTCAGTACTTC. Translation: CSVELRERAKNIQYF. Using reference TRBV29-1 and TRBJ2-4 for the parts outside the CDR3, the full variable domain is SAVISQKPSRDICQRGTSLTIQCQVDSQVTMMFWYRQQPGQSLTLIATANQGSEATYESGFVIDKFPISRPNLTFSTLTVSNMSPEDSSIYLCSVELRERAKNIQYFGAGTRLSVL.

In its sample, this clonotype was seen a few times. CDR3 sequence (DNA): TGTGCCAGCAGCTTAGATTTTGGCGGCCAAGAGACCCAGTACTTC. Protein product: CASSLDFGGQETQYF. This rearrangement joins TRBV7-9 to TRBJ2-5; D is uncertain. The CDR3 has 15 amino acids. V dropped 1 base and J dropped 1 base, with 10 bases sitting between them. Germline lookup yields CDR1 SEHNR and CDR2 FQNEAQ (reference sequence). Drawing the rest from reference TRBV7-9 and TRBJ2-5, the complete variable domain is DTGVSQNPRHKITKRGQNVTFRCDPISEHNRLYWYRQTLGQGPEFLTYFQNEAQLEKSRLLSDRFSAERPKGSFSTLEIQRTEQGDSAMYLCASSLDFGGQETQYFGPGTRLLVL.

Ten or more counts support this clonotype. This CDR3 is CASRDRPSHNEQFF. The CDR3 DNA sequence: TGTGCCAGCCGGGACAGACCGTCCCACAATGAGCAGTTCTTC. The rearrangement uses TRBV27 and TRBJ2-1; 7 bases agree with TRBD1. The trim removed 8 bases at V and 5 bases at J, leaving 9 bases unmatched. Germline V CDR1 and CDR2: MNHEY, SMNVEV (reference sequence). The CDR3 consists of 14 residues.

CDR3 sequence (DNA): TGTGCCAGCAGTTTTTCCCCGGACTTAAACAATGAGCAGTTCTTC. Protein product: CASSFSPDLNNEQFF. The chain combines TRBV12-3 or TRBV12-4 with TRBJ2-1, with D possibly matching TRBD2 (5 bases). V dropped 3 bases and J dropped 5 bases, with 14 bases sitting between them. This CDR3 region has 15 residues.

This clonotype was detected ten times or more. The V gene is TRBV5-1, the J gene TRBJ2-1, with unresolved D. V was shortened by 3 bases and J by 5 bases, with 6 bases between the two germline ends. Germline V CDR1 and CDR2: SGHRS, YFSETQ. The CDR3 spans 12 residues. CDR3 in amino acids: CASSSTDNEQFF. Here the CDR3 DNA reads TGCGCCAGCAGCTCGACGGACAATGAGCAGTTCTTC.

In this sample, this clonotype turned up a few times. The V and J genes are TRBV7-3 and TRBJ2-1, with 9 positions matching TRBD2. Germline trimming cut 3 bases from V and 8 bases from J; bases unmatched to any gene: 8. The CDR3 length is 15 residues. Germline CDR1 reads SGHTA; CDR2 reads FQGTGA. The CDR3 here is CASSFFLAGTDEQFF. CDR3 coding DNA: TGTGCCAGCAGCTTCTTTCTAGCGGGAACGGATGAGCAGTTCTTC.

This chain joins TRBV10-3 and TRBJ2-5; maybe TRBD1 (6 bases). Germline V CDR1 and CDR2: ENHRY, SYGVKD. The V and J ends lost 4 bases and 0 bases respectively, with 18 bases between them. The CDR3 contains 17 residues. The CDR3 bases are TGTGCCATCAGTGGGCAACCACAGGGAAAGGACCAAGAGACCCAGTACTTC. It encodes CAISGQPQGKDQETQYF.